Below, 21 T cell receptor beta chains from the same sample are listed, as sequenced in a study of blood T cell repertoires in COVID-19. Here immunoSEQ multiplex PCR was the method, and the copy in TCRdb shows in-frame clones only, minus some. This sample has 130,000 or so clones, with roughly 88% found just once. The sample consisted of peripheral blood. The origin of the receptors is an older woman with acute or convalescent COVID-19.

The rearrangement joins TRBV7-2 to TRBJ2-3, with TRBD2 identical over 7 bases. The CDR3 contains 14 residues. V lost 4 bases to trimming and J lost 11 bases; unmatched junction nucleotides: 12. CDR1 is SGHTA and CDR2 is FQGNSA in the germline V gene. Here the CDR3 reads CASSSGLQGGGQYF. The CDR3 nucleotides read TGTGCCAGCAGCTCGGGACTCCAGGGCGGGGGGCAGTATTTT.

The chain employs TRBV10-2 and TRBJ1-1; no clear D gene. This CDR3 comprises 14 residues. Trimming cost V 6 bases and J 4 bases, with 15 bases left between them. Germline assignment: CDR1 WSHSY and CDR2 SAAADI. CDR3 nucleotides: TGCGCCAGCAGGCCCTCACTTCGAGGCACTGAAGCTTTCTTT. This encodes CASRPSLRGTEAFF.

This clone was detected a few times. The germline gene is not matched at one end of the junction; a read error may be the cause. This chain links TRBV7-2 with TRBJ1-6; D is unclear. The germline V gene has CDR1 SGHTA and CDR2 FQGNSA. The CDR3 has 14 residues. The CDR3 protein is CASSLESYYSPLHF. The CDR3 bases are TGTGCCAGCAGCTTAGAATCCTATTATTCACCCCTCCACTTT. The full variable domain, with the rest looked up from reference TRBV7-2 and TRBJ1-6, is GAGVSQSPSNKVTEKGKDVELRCDPISGHTALYWYRQSLGQGLEFLIYFQGNSAPDKSGLPSDRFSAERTGGSVSTLTIQRTQQEDSAVYLCASSLESYYSPLHFGNGTRLTVT.

In DNA form, the CDR3 reads TGTGCCAGCAGCACTCAGGGGGCTAACACTGAAGCTTTCTTT. Translated, it gives CASSTQGANTEAFF. The chain recombines TRBV13 with TRBJ1-1, with 8 nucleotides matching TRBD1. The CDR3 contains 14 residues. With 5 bases clipped from V and 2 bases from J, the junction kept 4 bases outside the gene matches. The germline gives CDR1 PRHDT, CDR2 FYEKMQ (reference sequence).

This chain connects TRBV18 to TRBJ1-2; D not resolved. V was clipped by 4 bases and J by 0 bases, with 6 bases between them. From germline, CDR1 is KGHSH and CDR2 LQKENI. The length of the CDR3 is 13 residues. The CDR3 bases are TGTGCCAGCTCACAGACACCTAACTATGGCTACACCTTC. This codes for CASSQTPNYGYTF.

The V gene is TRBV2, the J gene TRBJ2-7, with 11 nucleotides matching TRBD2. Germline assignment: CDR1 SNHLY and CDR2 FYNNEI. The junction had 7 bases not matched to a gene; V was cut back by 5 bases and J by 4 bases. The CDR3 contains 15 residues. CDR3 DNA sequence: TGTGCCAGCAGTAACCCGGGACTAGCGGTTTACGAGCAGTACTTC. This sequence encodes CASSNPGLAVYEQYF.

V usage is TRBV30 and J usage is TRBJ1-1; D uncertain. Trimming shortened V by 1 base and J by 11 bases, and 17 bases separated the two germline ends. Germline CDR1 and CDR2: GTSNPN and SVGIG (reference sequence). This CDR3 is 13 amino acids long. CDR3 in DNA: TGTGCCTGGAGTGCGCCAGGAGGTAGGCGTGCTTTCTTT. Amino acid sequence: CAWSAPGGRRAFF. The full variable domain, its missing parts supplied by reference TRBV30 and TRBJ1-1, is SQTIHQWPATLVQPVGSPLSLECTVEGTSNPNLYWYRQAAGRGLQLLFYSVGIGQISSEVPQNLSASRPQDRQFILSSKKLLLSDSGFYLCAWSAPGGRRAFFGQGTRLTVV.

The chain carries TRBV5-1 and TRBJ2-5; TRBD2 is a possible D gene (5 bases). CDR3 length equals 15 residues. The V end was cut by 0 bases, the J end by 5 bases, with 14 bases between. Per the germline V gene, CDR1 is SGHRS and CDR2 is YFSETQ. CDR3 region: CASSLDSGIGETQYF. The CDR3 coding sequence is TGCGCCAGCAGCTTGGACAGCGGAATTGGGGAGACCCAGTACTTC.

The gene calls are TRBV11-2 and TRBJ1-3; TRBD1 matches at 9 bases. CDR1 SGHAT and CDR2 FQNNGV come from the germline V gene. J gave up 0 bases and V 5 bases, and 2 bases lay outside the gene matches. CDR3 length equals 15 residues. The CDR3 nucleotides are TGTGCCAGCAGCACGACAGGGGGCTCTGGAAACACCATATATTTT. Its protein product is CASSTTGGSGNTIYF.

The count of this clone is one. The CDR3 sequence is CASSGTGGAGQPQHF. CDR3 in DNA: TGTGCCAGTTCCGGGACAGGGGGCGCAGGTCAGCCCCAGCATTTT. V is TRBV19 and J is TRBJ1-5, with 12 bases fitting TRBD1. This CDR3 has 15 amino acids. Germline-derived CDR1 and CDR2 are LNHDA and SQIVND (reference sequence). The V and J ends lost 8 bases and 6 bases, in that order; junction bases with no gene match: 8.

The chain recombines TRBV2 with TRBJ2-7, with no clear D. CDR3 length: 12 amino acids. Trimming took off 2 bases at V and 2 bases at J, with 4 bases between the two ends. CDR1 is SNHLY and CDR2 is FYNNEI in the germline V gene. CDR3 loop: CASSEQTYEQYF. The CDR3 DNA is TGTGCCAGCAGTGAACAGACCTACGAGCAGTACTTC.

This rearrangement joins TRBV3-1 (or the pseudogene TRBV3-2) to TRBJ2-7; D ambiguous. Germline lookup yields CDR1 LGHDT and CDR2 YNNKEL (reference sequence). With 4 bases removed from V and 2 bases from J, the gap between germline ends came to 18 bases. The CDR3 has 16 residues. CDR3 sequence: CASSPTYGQVTYEQYF. CDR3 coding DNA: TGTGCCAGCAGCCCCACGTACGGCCAGGTCACCTACGAGCAGTACTTC.

The chain employs TRBV19 and TRBJ2-3; perhaps TRBD2 as D (6 bases). Trimming took 7 bases from V and 0 from J, leaving 11 bases between them. The CDR3 runs to 14 residues. Per the germline V gene, CDR1 is LNHDA and CDR2 is SQIVND (reference sequence). CDR3: CASTVGGSTDTQYF. As DNA, the CDR3 is TGTGCCAGTACCGTGGGGGGTAGCACAGATACGCAGTATTTT.

The chain employs TRBV7-9 and TRBJ1-1, with 7 bases fitting TRBD1. V lost 5 bases, J lost 4 bases, and 16 bases stayed unmatched. Germline V gives CDR1 SEHNR, CDR2 FQNEAQ (reference sequence). This CDR3 has 17 amino acids. CDR3 nucleotides: TGTGCCAGCAGCGCACGAAGACAGGGACTCCGGGGCACTGAAGCTTTCTTT. Its protein product is CASSARRQGLRGTEAFF. Drawing the rest from reference TRBV7-9 and TRBJ1-1, the complete variable domain is DTGVSQNPRHKITKRGQNVTFRCDPISEHNRLYWYRQTLGQGPEFLTYFQNEAQLEKSRLLSDRFSAERPKGSFSTLEIQRTEQGDSAMYLCASSARRQGLRGTEAFFGQGTRLTVV.

This clone was picked up one time. The gene calls are TRBV11-3 and TRBJ2-1; D unresolved. In germline, CDR1 is SGHNT, CDR2 YENEEA. V lost 5 bases, J lost 7 bases, and 15 bases lay in between. The CDR3 has 14 residues. The CDR3 here is CASSPVGYSNEQFF. The CDR3 region has the DNA TGTGCCAGCAGCCCAGTGGGCTACTCGAATGAGCAGTTCTTC. The whole variable domain, remainder taken from reference TRBV11-3 and TRBJ2-1, is EAGVVQSPRYKIIEKKQPVAFWCNPISGHNTLYWYLQNLGQGPELLIRYENEEAVDDSQLPKDRFSAERLKGVDSTLKIQPAELGDSAVYLCASSPVGYSNEQFFGPGTRLTVL.

The genes are TRBV11-3 and TRBJ2-1; D is perhaps TRBD1 (5 bases). The germline gives CDR1 SGHNT, CDR2 YENEEA. The V end was cut by 5 bases, the J end by 10 bases, with 15 bases between. The CDR3 consists of 13 residues. The CDR3 sequence is CASSGQGYGEQFF. The CDR3 DNA reads TGTGCCAGCAGCGGGCAGGGTTATGGGGAGCAGTTCTTC.

The chain employs TRBV7-2 and TRBJ1-2; D is unclear. Trimming shortened V by 1 base and J by 5 bases, and 11 bases separated the two germline ends. The CDR3 is 14 residues long. Per the germline V gene, CDR1 is SGHTA and CDR2 is FQGNSA. The CDR3 reads CASSLDVRSYGYTF. CDR3 DNA sequence: TGTGCCAGCAGCTTAGATGTCCGGAGTTATGGCTACACCTTC.

The CDR3 DNA sequence: TGCGCCAGCAGCTTGGGGGACAGGGAGTTGGCTGAAGCTTTCTTT. Protein sequence: CASSLGDRELAEAFF. The rearrangement joins TRBV5-1 to TRBJ1-1, with TRBD1 identical over 9 bases. Germline assignment: CDR1 SGHRS and CDR2 YFSETQ. J was trimmed by 6 bases and V by 0 bases; bases with no gene match: 6. The CDR3 is made up of 15 amino acids. The entire variable domain, with the rest obtained from reference TRBV5-1 and TRBJ1-1, is as follows: KAGVTQTPRYLIKTRGQQVTLSCSPISGHRSVSWYQQTPGQGLQFLFEYFSETQRNKGNFPGRFSGRQFSNSRSEMNVSTLELGDSALYLCASSLGDRELAEAFFGQGTRLTVV.

This chain connects TRBV6-6 to TRBJ1-2, with D hard to call. CDR1 and CDR2 (germline): MNHNY, SVGAGI (reference sequence). V lost 6 bases and J 4 bases, leaving 18 bases between the germline ends. The CDR3 contains 15 residues. CDR3: CASSLRGSQGYGYTF. The CDR3, as DNA: TGTGCCAGCAGCCTGAGAGGGAGCCAAGGCTATGGCTACACCTTC.

The rearrangement joins TRBV18 to TRBJ1-1, with 7 positions matching TRBD1. The CDR3 has 15 amino acids. The germline gives CDR1 KGHSH, CDR2 LQKENI. The ends lost 2 bases at V and 5 bases at J; junction bases unmatched: 8. The CDR3 DNA is TGTGCCAGCTCACCAACGACAGGGTGGGGGACTGAAGCTTTCTTT. Translating gives CASSPTTGWGTEAFF.

The chain is built from TRBV6-1 and TRBJ2-1; D is ambiguous. V lost 2 bases and J lost 5, with 10 bases in between. Germline V gene lookup returns CDR1 MNHNS and CDR2 SASEGT. The CDR3 is made up of 14 amino acids. The CDR3 nucleotides read TGTGCCAGCAGTGAAAGGAGCCTGGACAATGAGCAGTTCTTC. It yields the protein CASSERSLDNEQFF.